A selection of T cell receptor beta chains follows, all from one sample in a study of beta chain features in type 1 diabetes. Clones were read by immunoSEQ multiplex PCR, and TCRdb kept only the in-frame ones, dropping some. The repertoire consists of around 340,000 clones, with around a fifth occurring once and the leading ten covering around 0.044%. The sample comprised naive CD4+ T cells from blood. All receptors come from a woman under 30 in good health. CDR3s include the opening cysteine and the closing phenylalanine or tryptophan. A D gene is named only where the DNA matches it firmly. Some rows mark clone size as missing; the rest say once, few, many or name a class of expanded clone.

clone_size,cdr3_length,d_call,j_call,v_call,cdr3_nt,cdr3_aa
NA,15,NA,TRBJ1-2,TRBV7-2,TGTGCCAGCAGCTTATCCGGGGTCTCCTCTCATGGCTACACCTTC,CASSLSGVSSHGYTF
NA,16,NA,TRBJ1-6,TRBV4-3,TGCGCCAGCAGCCAAGAGGGTGGGCAGGGTGGCGCACCCCTCCACTTT,CASSQEGGQGGAPLHF
NA,16,NA,TRBJ2-5,TRBV12-5,TGTGCTAGTGGTACGGGGACACCGAGGGCACAAGAGACCCAGTACTTC,CASGTGTPRAQETQYF
NA,14,NA,TRBJ1-1,TRBV19,TGTGCCAGTATTCCCGGGGTCAGGAACACTGAAGCTTTCTTT,CASIPGVRNTEAFF
NA,14,NA,TRBJ2-5,TRBV2,TGTGCCAGCCTCCGGGGCAGGGGAAAGGAGACCCAGTACTTC,CASLRGRGKETQYF
few,14,TRBD1,TRBJ2-7,TRBV10-3,TGTGCCATCAGCCTCCGGACAGGGGAGGACGAGCAGTACTTC,CAISLRTGEDEQYF
few,16,TRBD1,TRBJ1-2,TRBV18,TGTGCCAGCTCGTTGACAGGACAGGCGCTTAACTATGGCTACACCTTC,CASSLTGQALNYGYTF
few,13,NA,TRBJ1-4,TRBV25-1,TGTGCCAGCAGCGGTGCAACTAATGAAAAACTGTTTTTT,CASSGATNEKLFF
NA,18,TRBD2,TRBJ2-1,TRBV9,TGTGCCAGCAGCTTACGGACTAGCGGGAGGGAGGTCTACAATGAGCAGTTCTTC,CASSLRTSGREVYNEQFF
few,15,TRBD2,TRBJ2-1,TRBV2,TGTGCCAGCAGGCTAGGGACTAGCGGGAGTTATGAGCAGTTCTTC,CASRLGTSGSYEQFF
few,12,NA,TRBJ2-7,TRBV7-2,TGTGCCAGCAGCTCCTCCTCCTACGAGCAGTACTTC,CASSSSSYEQYF
NA,16,NA,TRBJ2-6,TRBV13,TGTGCCAGCAGCGTACCCAGGGTAAGCGGGGCCAACGTCCTGACTTTC,CASSVPRVSGANVLTF
NA,16,TRBD2,TRBJ2-5,TRBV9,TGTGCCAGCAGCGTAGTAGCCCAGGGAGGGACAGAGACCCAGTACTTC,CASSVVAQGGTETQYF
NA,14,TRBD1,TRBJ1-2,TRBV7-3,TGTGCCAGCAGCCAAGGACAGGGGGAGTTCGGCTACACCTTC,CASSQGQGEFGYTF
few,14,NA,TRBJ1-5,TRBV19,TGTGCCAGTACCCTTGAGGGCAGCAATCAGCCCCAGCATTTT,CASTLEGSNQPQHF
once,11,NA,TRBJ1-2,TRBV30,TGTGCCTGGAGTGGAGAGGAGCGCTACACCTTC,CAWSGEERYTF
once,14,NA,TRBJ1-2,TRBV7-2,TGTGCCAGCAGGACCGAAGGGGGTGGGCATGGCTACACCTTC,CASRTEGGGHGYTF
NA,13,NA,TRBJ2-7,TRBV27,TGTGCCAGCGCCAGAGGCCGGGCCTACGAGCAGTACTTC,CASARGRAYEQYF
few,13,TRBD1,TRBJ2-1,TRBV6-5,TGTGCCAGCAGCCCGGACAGGGCAAATGAGCAGTTCTTC,CASSPDRANEQFF
few,17,TRBD1,TRBJ2-2,TRBV5-1,TGCGCCAGCAGCCTGACGGGACAGCATTCGAACACCGGGGAGCTGTTTTTT,CASSLTGQHSNTGELFF
NA,16,NA,TRBJ2-7,TRBV7-2,TGTGCCAGCAGCCCGGACTCTAGCGTCCTCTCCTACGAGCAGTACTTC,CASSPDSSVLSYEQYF
NA,15,TRBD2,TRBJ2-1,TRBV6-6,TGTGCCACCACCGGGGGAGCTAGCGGAGACAATGAGCAGTTCTTC,CATTGGASGDNEQFF
few,13,TRBD1,TRBJ2-7,TRBV5-4,TGTGCCGGCTCCGGGACAGGGCTCCACGAGCAGTACTTC,CAGSGTGLHEQYF
NA,14,TRBD1,TRBJ1-5,TRBV30,TGTGCCTGGAGGAGGGGGCTTAGCAATCAGCCCCAGCATTTT,CAWRRGLSNQPQHF
NA,16,TRBD2,TRBJ2-1,TRBV18,TGTGCCAGCTCACCACGGACTAGCGGGTCCTACAATGAGCAGTTCTTC,CASSPRTSGSYNEQFF
few,15,NA,TRBJ2-1,TRBV7-9,TGTGCCAGCAGCGCTCAGGGGCATGGGTACAATGAGCAGTTCTTC,CASSAQGHGYNEQFF
NA,17,TRBD2,TRBJ2-2,TRBV4-1,TGCGCCAGCGGTCCGGGACTAGCGGGAGGAAACACCGGGGAGCTGTTTTTT,CASGPGLAGGNTGELFF
few,14,NA,TRBJ1-1,TRBV30,TGTGCCTGGAGATTAGGACGGGGGAACACTGAAGCTTTCTTT,CAWRLGRGNTEAFF
few,15,NA,TRBJ1-1,TRBV30,TGTGCCTGGAGTGTACTGCAGAGGGTCCCCACTGAAGCTTTCTTT,CAWSVLQRVPTEAFF
few,15,TRBD2,TRBJ2-5,TRBV5-1,TGCGCCAGCAGGAGGAGCGGGGGGGCCAAAGAGACCCAGTACTTC,CASRRSGGAKETQYF
few,16,TRBD2,TRBJ2-1,TRBV4-1,TGCGCCAGCAGCCAAGAAGCGGGAGTACCCCGTGCCGAGCAGTTCTTC,CASSQEAGVPRAEQFF
NA,14,NA,TRBJ2-3,TRBV30,TGTGCCTGCACCTACAGGACCCTGACAGATACGCAGTATTTT,CACTYRTLTDTQYF
few,16,NA,TRBJ1-1,TRBV27,TGTGCCAGCAGTTTTGGAAGACAGCGAACCATCACTGAAGCTTTCTTT,CASSFGRQRTITEAFF
NA,13,NA,TRBJ1-1,TRBV6-1,TGTGCCAGCAGTTCACAGATGAACACTGAAGCTTTCTTT,CASSSQMNTEAFF
few,15,NA,TRBJ2-7,TRBV7-9,TGTGCCAGCAGCTTAGCGGGGGGGCTCTCCTACGAGCAGTACTTC,CASSLAGGLSYEQYF
NA,14,NA,TRBJ1-2,TRBV7-2,TGTGCCAGCCAATACCCCGCCGACAGGAGTGGCTACACCTTC,CASQYPADRSGYTF
NA,14,NA,TRBJ2-4,TRBV2,TGTGCCAGCAGTGAGGGGCTAGCCAAAAACATTCAGTACTTC,CASSEGLAKNIQYF
NA,14,TRBD2,TRBJ2-3,TRBV5-1,TGCGCCAGCAGCTTAGGGACTAGTGACGATACGCAGTATTTT,CASSLGTSDDTQYF
NA,13,TRBD1,TRBJ2-7,TRBV5-1,TGCGCCAGCAGCATAGGACAGGCCGACGAGCAGTACTTC,CASSIGQADEQYF
NA,16,NA,TRBJ2-1,TRBV5-1,TGCGCCAGCAGCCCCTCAGGGGCAGGCGATTACAATGAGCAGTTCTTC,CASSPSGAGDYNEQFF
NA,12,NA,TRBJ2-7,TRBV30,TGTGCCTGGACCATCGGACAGCGCGAGCAGTACTTC,CAWTIGQREQYF
NA,16,TRBD1,TRBJ1-3,TRBV25-1,TGTGCCAGCAGTGAGGAACAGGGGGGCTCTGGAAACACCATATATTTT,CASSEEQGGSGNTIYF